Listed below are T cell receptor beta chains from one sample, sequenced in a study of human T cells and chemical hapten exposure. TCRdb re-derived calls from the RACE reads in MiXCR, one entry per CDR3 protein. The sample consists of 71,000 or so distinct CDR3 sequences, around 9.8% of them appearing once. Here the sequenced sample was whole blood, taken in connection with sensitization to the hapten diphenylcyclopropenone (DPC). The receptors were gathered from a woman in her thirties or forties with alopecia areata. Some clones in this sample may be carry-over from other donors' samples. Both conserved end residues are part of each CDR3. D genes are given only for firm matches. The size field is filled for only some rows; it gives once, few, many or a size class.

- | TRBJ2-3 | few | TRBV9 | CASSWDGDTQYF | TGTGCCAGCAGTTGGGACGGTGATACGCAGTATTTT
- | TRBJ1-4 | - | TRBV3-1 | CASSPTSANENEKLFF | TGTGCCAGCAGCCCTACTTCTGCCAATGAAAATGAAAAACTGTTTTTT
TRBD2 | TRBJ2-4 | - | TRBV30 | CAWRPGASGTIQYF | TGTGCCTGGAGACCCGGGGCTAGCGGGACCATTCAGTACTTC
TRBD1 | TRBJ2-1 | many | TRBV7-7 | CASSQRTGSHEQFF | TGTGCTAGCAGCCAAAGGACAGGGTCCCATGAGCAGTTCTTC
- | TRBJ2-1 | - | TRBV11-1 | CASAGGGGDNEQFF | TGTGCCAGCGCTGGGGGCGGGGGAGACAATGAGCAGTTCTTC
- | TRBJ2-3 | many | TRBV7-9 | CASSGAGTDTQYF | TGTGCCAGCAGCGGGGCAGGCACAGATACGCAGTATTTT
TRBD1 | TRBJ1-2 | many | TRBV7-6 | CASSLAGTGTDGYTF | TGTGCCAGCAGCTTAGCCGGGACAGGGACGGATGGCTACACCTTC
TRBD1 | TRBJ1-1 | many | TRBV28 | CASSRPTGSMNTEAFF | TGTGCCAGCAGTCGACCGACAGGGTCTATGAACACTGAAGCTTTCTTT
TRBD1 | TRBJ2-7 | - | TRBV4-2 | CASKRKTGEAYEQYF | TGTGCCAGCAAACGAAAGACAGGGGAAGCCTACGAGCAGTACTTC
- | TRBJ1-1 | few | TRBV20-1 | CSASVRDTEAFF | TGCAGTGCTAGTGTCAGGGACACTGAAGCTTTCTTT
- | TRBJ2-3 | few | TRBV6-6 | CASNTRTETDTQYF | TGTGCCAGCAATACTCGGACAGAGACAGATACGCAGTATTTT
- | TRBJ2-1 | few | TRBV3-1 | CASSQDPGVGEQFF | TGTGCCAGCAGCCAAGATCCGGGGGTAGGCGAGCAGTTCTTC
TRBD1 | TRBJ2-7 | - | TRBV4-1 | CASSRTGDLGYEQYF | TGCGCCAGCAGTCGAACAGGGGATTTGGGCTACGAGCAGTACTTC
- | TRBJ1-2 | - | TRBV7-2 | CASSLSSGQGNYGYTF | TGTGCCAGCAGCTTATCATCTGGGCAGGGGAACTATGGCTACACCTTC
TRBD1 | TRBJ1-6 | many | TRBV6-6 | CASRPGGGNRSPLHF | TGTGCCAGCAGACCAGGGGGGGGCAACAGGTCACCCCTCCACTTT
- | TRBJ2-1 | - | TRBV10-1 | CASKLGPYNEQFF | TGCGCCAGCAAACTCGGCCCCTACAATGAGCAGTTCTTC
- | TRBJ2-6 | - | TRBV29-1 | CSVGARISGANVLTF | TGCAGCGTTGGGGCCAGGATCTCTGGGGCCAACGTCCTGACTTTC
- | TRBJ1-5 | - | TRBV12-3/TRBV12-4 | CASSLTGDGNQPQHF | TGTGCCAGCAGCCTGACGGGGGACGGCAATCAGCCCCAGCATTTT
- | TRBJ2-7 | - | TRBV29-1 | CSVDRAGDEQYF | TGCAGCGTTGATCGGGCAGGGGACGAGCAGTACTTC
TRBD1 | TRBJ1-4 | many | TRBV5-4 | CASSARQGAGEKLFF | TGTGCCAGCAGCGCGCGACAGGGGGCGGGTGAAAAACTGTTTTTT
TRBD1 | TRBJ2-2 | many | TRBV6-2/TRBV6-3 | CASSQGASTGELFF | TGTGCCAGCAGTCAGGGGGCGAGCACCGGGGAGCTGTTTTTT
- | TRBJ1-5 | - | TRBV7-2 | CASSSIGVDNQPQHF | TGTGCCAGCAGCTCCATAGGAGTAGACAATCAGCCCCAGCATTTT
- | TRBJ2-5 | many | TRBV28 | CASSLLAAGQETQYF | TGTGCCAGCAGTTTATTGGCAGCCGGCCAAGAGACCCAGTACTTC
- | TRBJ2-1 | many | TRBV4-1 | CASSPTVEGQPQNNEQFF | TGCGCCAGCAGCCCTACTGTTGAAGGACAGCCCCAGAACAATGAGCAGTTCTTC
TRBD1 | TRBJ2-7 | few | TRBV6-2/TRBV6-3 | CASRTDRGYKQYF | TGTGCCAGCAGGACGGACAGGGGGTACAAGCAGTACTTC
TRBD1 | TRBJ1-5 | many | TRBV5-1 | CASSWRQGSYSSNQPQHF | TGCGCCAGCAGCTGGCGACAGGGGTCCTACTCTAGCAATCAGCCCCAGCATTTT
TRBD1 | TRBJ2-1 | many | TRBV9 | CASSVVGTVSYNEQFF | TGTGCCAGCAGCGTAGTGGGGACAGTCTCCTACAATGAGCAGTTCTTC
TRBD1 | TRBJ1-1 | many | TRBV24-1 | CATSDAGTANTEAFF | TGTGCCACCAGTGACGCCGGGACAGCGAACACTGAAGCTTTCTTT
- | TRBJ1-5 | many | TRBV4-3 | CASSPLKGQGPQPQHF | TGCGCCAGCAGCCCCTTGAAGGGGCAGGGACCTCAGCCCCAGCATTTT
- | TRBJ2-3 | - | TRBV2 | CASSEIPTGNIADTQYF | TGTGCCAGCAGTGAAATCCCCACAGGGAATATCGCAGATACGCAGTATTTT
- | TRBJ1-1 | - | TRBV7-3 | CASSLWGSNTEAFF | TGTGCCAGCAGCTTATGGGGCTCGAACACTGAAGCTTTCTTT
- | TRBJ1-1 | - | TRBV3-1 | CASSPGGSGAFF | TGTGCCAGCAGCCCAGGAGGGTCCGGGGCTTTCTTT
TRBD1 | TRBJ2-1 | many | TRBV12-3/TRBV12-4 | CASRPTGGFEQFF | TGTGCCAGCAGGCCGACAGGGGGGTTTGAGCAGTTCTTC